This record concerns one TCR beta chain sequence. The data were taken from a study of shared clonotypes between healthy human individuals. Method: immunoSEQ multiplex PCR; TCRdb's copy keeps in-frame clones and lacks some. The sample holds approximately 720,000 clones; under 95% are singletons and the top ten take approximately 22%. As defined, naive CD8 cells were CD45RO-negative and positively selected for CCR7, with terminally differentiated effector memory CD45RA+ cells excluded. Nashville, Tennessee was home to all donors, who were Caucasian adults. The clonotype originates from a man younger than 45 in good health. The specimen was naive CD8+ T cells sorted from blood.

The chain's CDR3 is CASSTWDTSGDPQYF. As DNA, the CDR3 is TGTGCCAGCAGCACCTGGGACACATCAGGTGATCCCCAGTACTTC. The chain links TRBV14 to TRBJ2-5, with D maybe TRBD1 (6 bases). V lost 5 bases and J lost 9, with 22 bases in between. The CDR3 sequence is 15 residues long. Germline V gene lookup returns CDR1 SGHDN and CDR2 FVKESK.